Shown below are 23 T cell receptor beta chains from a single sample sequenced in a study of breast tumors, draining lymph nodes, adjacent tissues. MiXCR, run by TCRdb on the multiplex PCR reads, gives a single entry per CDR3 protein. This sample yields about 230,000 distinct CDR3 sequences, of which roughly 32% are seen a single time; about 1.4% belongs to the top ten. Samples came from axillary lymph nodes draining the breast cancer. Sequenced material: axillary lymph node tissue. The receptor set was obtained from a female donor with breast cancer. Some clones in this sample may be carry-over from other donors' samples.

In its sample, this clonotype was seen once. The chain employs TRBV4-2 and TRBJ1-4, with 7 bases fitting TRBD1. The CDR3 spans 19 residues. Germline V gene lookup returns CDR1 LGHNA and CDR2 YNFKEQ. With 9 bases clipped from V and 0 bases from J, the junction kept 19 bases outside the gene matches. CDR3 protein: CASSGDRVRTSTTNEKLFF. The CDR3 DNA sequence: TGTGCCAGTAGCGGAGACAGGGTAAGGACGAGCACAACTAATGAAAAACTGTTTTTT.

This clonotype was detected ten times or more. The gene calls are TRBV7-3 and TRBJ2-1; D possibly corresponds to TRBD1 (5 bases). Germline V gene lookup returns CDR1 SGHTA and CDR2 FQGTGA. This CDR3 spans 13 amino acids. V dropped 2 bases and J dropped 9 bases, with 11 bases sitting between them. This CDR3 reads CASSLHQGSEQFF. CDR3 DNA sequence: TGTGCCAGCAGCTTACATCAGGGCTCTGAGCAGTTCTTC.

This clonotype was seen ten or more times. The gene calls are TRBV20-1 and TRBJ2-7, with TRBD1 matching over 9 bases. The junction had 4 bases not matched to a gene; V was cut back by 4 bases and J by 3 bases. Germline lookup yields CDR1 DFQATT and CDR2 SNEGSKA (reference sequence). The CDR3 runs to 13 residues. The CDR3 DNA reads TGCAGTGCTAAAGTGACAGGGGGCTACGAGCAGTACTTC. Its protein is CSAKVTGGYEQYF.

This clonotype was seen more than once but under ten times. One base away lies a much larger clone, so this may be a sequencing read error. V usage is TRBV20-1 and J usage is TRBJ2-7, with 10 bases that match TRBD2. Germline-derived CDR1 and CDR2 are DFQATT and SNEGSKA (reference sequence). V shed 3 bases and J 2 bases; nucleotides not matched to a gene: 10. The CDR3 contains 16 residues. The CDR3 loop reads CSARKTGTSATYEQYF. CDR3 coding DNA: TGCAGTGCTAGGAAAACCGGGACTAGCGCGACCTACGAGCAGTACTTC.

This clonotype was counted ten times or more. The chain has TRBV7-3 and TRBJ2-2; TRBD1 matches at 7 bases. After removal of 5 bases from V and 6 bases from J, the junction contained 12 bases not matched to a gene. CDR1 and CDR2 from the germline V gene are SGHTA and FQGTGA. This CDR3 spans 16 amino acids. The CDR3 sequence: CASSVHDRAGAGELFF. CDR3 DNA: TGTGCCAGCAGCGTACATGACAGGGCTGGGGCCGGGGAGCTGTTTTTT.

This clonotype showed up many times. The rearrangement links TRBV2 to TRBJ2-5; 7 positions agree with TRBD2. V shed 6 bases and J 4 bases; nucleotides not matched to a gene: 8. This CDR3 contains 14 residues. Germline-derived CDR1 and CDR2 are SNHLY and FYNNEI. As DNA, the CDR3 is TGTGCCAGCAGCCAGTTAGCGGGTGGAGAGACCCAGTACTTC. Translated: CASSQLAGGETQYF.

The genes are TRBV15 and TRBJ2-5, with a possible D match to TRBD1 (6 bases). Germline CDR1 reads LNHNV; CDR2 reads YYDKDF (reference sequence). Trimming removed 3 bases at V and 5 bases at J, with 13 bases between. CDR3 length: 14 residues. CDR3 DNA sequence: TGTGCCACCAGCAGGAGGGGGATGCAGGAGACCCAGTACTTC. Translation gives CATSRRGMQETQYF.

This clonotype has only a few counts. This chain uses TRBV6-1 with TRBJ2-7; D ambiguous. Germline CDR1 is MNHNS and CDR2 is SASEGT. The CDR3 sequence is 14 residues long. V lost 5 bases and J 2 bases, leaving 13 bases between the germline ends. The CDR3 nucleotides are TGTGCCAGCAGTCTTCGGCCCCCCGCCTACGAGCAGTACTTC. Translating it yields CASSLRPPAYEQYF.

Many counts were recorded for this clonotype. This chain connects TRBV27 to TRBJ2-7, with D uncertain. In germline, CDR1 is MNHEY, CDR2 SMNVEV (reference sequence). Deletions cut 3 bases from V and 2 bases from J, with 11 bases between. This CDR3 is 14 amino acids long. The CDR3 region is CASSFGPSPYEQYF. The CDR3 DNA reads as TGTGCCAGCAGTTTTGGGCCGAGCCCCTACGAGCAGTACTTC.

J is TRBJ2-2 and V is TRBV19, with 9 bases matching TRBD2. CDR1 LNHDA and CDR2 SQIVND come from the germline V gene (reference sequence). The CDR3 has 14 residues. The junction had 7 bases not matched to a gene; V was cut back by 7 bases and J by 7 bases. CDR3 protein: CASTQKRGDGELFF. In DNA, the CDR3 is TGTGCCAGTACCCAAAAGCGGGGGGACGGGGAGCTGTTTTTT.

With regard to this clonotype: Compared with germline, one end of the junction differs, possibly owing to a read error. The V call is TRBV14, the J call TRBJ1-6, with 7 bases lining up with TRBD1. The CDR3 spans 14 residues. The V gene's germline CDR1 is SGHDN and CDR2 FVKESK. The CDR3 sequence is CASSSQGMGSPLPF. CDR3 nucleotide sequence: TGCGCCAGCAGCTCACAGGGGATGGGGTCACCCCTCCCCTTT.

To note about this clonotype: At one end, the junction sequence differs from germline, possibly due to a read error. The CDR3 coding sequence is TGCGCCGGCAGCCCCTCGGGGGTGGGGGGAGATACGCAGTATTTT. Amino acid sequence: CAGSPSGVGGDTQYF. The chain is built from TRBV3-1 and TRBJ2-3; possible D gene TRBD2, 6 bases. Germline loops: CDR1 LGHDT, CDR2 YNNKEL (reference sequence). The CDR3 is 15 residues long.

This clonotype appeared many times. The genes are TRBV20-1 and TRBJ1-6; the match to TRBD1 covers 9 bases. Germline CDR1 and CDR2: DFQATT and SNEGSKA (reference sequence). The CDR3 extends over 15 amino acids. After removal of 0 bases from V and 7 bases from J, the junction contained 4 bases not matched to a gene. The CDR3 region is CSARDPGTGNSPLHF. The CDR3 DNA sequence: TGCAGTGCTAGAGACCCCGGGACAGGGAATTCACCCCTCCACTTT.

CDR3 coding DNA: TGTGCCAGCAGCCGAGGCCCGGGACAGGGGGTAAATGAGCAGTTCTTC. Translation gives CASSRGPGQGVNEQFF. V is TRBV3-1 and J is TRBJ2-1; 11 bases line up with TRBD1. CDR3 size: 16 residues. The germline CDR1 and CDR2 sequences are LGHDT and YNNKEL (reference sequence). J was trimmed by 7 bases and V by 4 bases; bases with no gene match: 9.

This clonotype has at least ten counts. V is TRBV20-1 and J is TRBJ2-5; 7 nucleotides agree with TRBD2. The CDR3 length is 14 residues. Per germline, CDR1 DFQATT and CDR2 SNEGSKA (reference sequence). V dropped 4 bases and J dropped 2; count of bases not matched to a gene: 7. The CDR3 protein is CSAMGEGPQETQYF. DNA of the CDR3: TGCAGTGCTATGGGGGAGGGGCCTCAAGAGACCCAGTACTTC.

Concerning this clonotype itself: A much bigger clone sits one base away, suggesting this may be a read error. The chain is built from TRBV6-2 or TRBV6-3 and TRBJ1-6, with TRBD1 matching 7 bases. CDR1 is MNHEY, CDR2 SVGEGT, per germline. The trim removed 5 bases at V and 4 bases at J, leaving 11 bases unmatched. CDR3 size: 17 residues. The CDR3 DNA reads TGTGCCAGCAGTACCGACAGGGCTGGAACGTATAATTCACCCCTCCACTTT. Amino acids: CASSTDRAGTYNSPLHF.

This clonotype was found many times. The rearrangement joins TRBV30 to TRBJ2-5; a weak D match, TRBD1 (5 bases). With 5 bases removed from V and 4 bases from J, the gap between germline ends came to 14 bases. The CDR3 totals 13 residues. Germline V lookup: CDR1 GTSNPN, CDR2 SVGIG (reference sequence). The CDR3 DNA reads TGTGCCTGGGCTCCAGGGATACGAGAGACCCAGTACTTC. Amino acid sequence: CAWAPGIRETQYF.

Only one count was recorded for this clonotype. This could be a read error, since a much larger clone is one nucleotide away. The chain joins TRBV5-6 to TRBJ1-3; the D gene is possibly TRBD1 (6 bases). The CDR3 contains 17 residues. CDR1 is SGHDT and CDR2 is YYEEEE in the germline V gene. CDR3 amino acids: CASSLDRGRHDGDTMYF. The CDR3, as DNA: TGTGCCAGCAGCTTAGATCGGGGGCGGCATGACGGAGACACCATGTATTTT.

This clonotype has a count of ten or more. The chain couples TRBV30 to TRBJ2-1, with 9 bases fitting TRBD1. The germline V gene encodes CDR1 GTSNPN and CDR2 SVGIG (reference sequence). The V and J ends lost 5 bases and 9 bases, in that order; junction bases with no gene match: 8. This CDR3 has 13 residues. The CDR3 sequence: CAWDADRGGEQFF. DNA for the CDR3: TGTGCCTGGGACGCGGACAGGGGCGGTGAGCAGTTCTTC. Full variable domain (remainder filled in from reference TRBV30 and TRBJ2-1): SQTIHQWPATLVQPVGSPLSLECTVEGTSNPNLYWYRQAAGRGLQLLFYSVGIGQISSEVPQNLSASRPQDRQFILSSKKLLLSDSGFYLCAWDADRGGEQFFGPGTRLTVL.

This clonotype occurred many times. The chain employs TRBV19 and TRBJ2-1; no firm D call. The CDR3 contains 13 residues. V was pared by 1 base and J by 8 bases, with 9 bases between. From germline, CDR1 is LNHDA and CDR2 SQIVND (reference sequence). DNA of the CDR3: TGTGCCAGTAGTATAGTTGCTACGGATGAGCAGTTCTTC. It specifies CASSIVATDEQFF.

CDR3 residues: CASSGPRSSYEQYF. CDR3 coding DNA: TGCGCCAGCAGTGGTCCTAGAAGCTCCTACGAGCAGTACTTC. The chain has TRBV10-1 and TRBJ2-7; no definite D call. Trimming took 4 bases from V and 0 from J, leaving 10 bases between them. The CDR3 is 14 residues long. In germline, CDR1 is WNHNN, CDR2 SYGVQD (reference sequence).

This clonotype was seen more than once but under ten times. This chain links TRBV27 with TRBJ2-7, with unresolved D. V was cut by 3 bases and J by 2 bases, with 20 bases left in between. This CDR3 is built from 17 residues. CDR1 and CDR2 (germline): MNHEY, SMNVEV (reference sequence). The CDR3 loop is CASSLFVGSGRPYEQYF. CDR3 nucleotide sequence: TGTGCCAGCAGTTTGTTCGTAGGGTCGGGCAGGCCCTACGAGCAGTACTTC.

This chain links TRBV7-9 with TRBJ1-3; D remains ambiguous. This CDR3 is 13 amino acids long. Germline lookup yields CDR1 SEHNR and CDR2 FQNEAQ (reference sequence). V was trimmed by 5 bases and J by 0 bases, leaving 5 bases between them. The CDR3 DNA reads as TGTGCCAGCAGCGTTGACTCTGGAAACACCATATATTTT. This sequence encodes CASSVDSGNTIYF.